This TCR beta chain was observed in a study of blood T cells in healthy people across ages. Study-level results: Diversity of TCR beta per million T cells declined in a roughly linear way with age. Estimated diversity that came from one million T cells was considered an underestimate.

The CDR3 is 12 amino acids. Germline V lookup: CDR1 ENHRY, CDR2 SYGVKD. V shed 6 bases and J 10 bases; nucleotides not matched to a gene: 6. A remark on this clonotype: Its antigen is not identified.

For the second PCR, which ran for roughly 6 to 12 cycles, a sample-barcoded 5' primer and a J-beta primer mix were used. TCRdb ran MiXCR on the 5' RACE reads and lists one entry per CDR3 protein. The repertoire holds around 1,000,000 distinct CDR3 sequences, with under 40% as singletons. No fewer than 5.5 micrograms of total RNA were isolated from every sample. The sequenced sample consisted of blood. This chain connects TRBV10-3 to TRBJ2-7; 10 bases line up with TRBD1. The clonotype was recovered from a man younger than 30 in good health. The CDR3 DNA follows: TGTGCCATCAGAGGGACAGGGGAGGCCCAGTACTTC. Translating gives CAIRGTGEAQYF.